Detailed here is one TCR beta chain. This entry belongs to a study of beta chain features in type 1 diabetes. Investigators reverse transcribed all isolated RNA, so they sequenced expressed TCRB transcripts. The repertoire was sequenced with immunoSEQ multiplex PCR; TCRdb's copy has only in-frame clones and lacks some. The repertoire holds about 360,000 clones, with around an eighth as singletons. Specimen: naive CD4+ T cells from blood. The origin of this receptor is a man aged 18 to 29 in good health.

The CDR3 DNA sequence: TGTGCCAGCTCACCATATACGGGGGGACAGCCCCAGCATTTT. Amino acid sequence: CASSPYTGGQPQHF. The chain links TRBV18 to TRBJ1-5; D possibly corresponds to TRBD1 (5 bases). V gave up 2 bases and J gave up 7 bases, with 12 bases separating them. The CDR3 loop spans 14 amino acids. Germline V gene lookup returns CDR1 KGHSH and CDR2 LQKENI.